This TCR beta chain is drawn from a study of T cells in Graves' hyperthyroidism and ophthalmopathy. Patients counted as stable if ophthalmopathy did not develop within 18 months. Diagnosis of hyperthyroidism was new in patients aged 18 to 65, and its duration was under 2 months. Amplification targeted TCR beta CDR3 regions from RNA transcripts. During a first-round RT-PCR of the TCR CDR3, the HTBI primer set was used. One entry per CDR3 protein results from TCRdb running MiXCR on the multiplex PCR reads. The data contain roughly 800,000 distinct CDR3 sequences, about 38% of them singletons. The CDR3 has 14 residues. Trimming removed 4 bases from V and 2 bases from J, with 14 bases in between. Germline CDR1 reads DFQATT; CDR2 reads SNEGSKA (reference sequence).

J is TRBJ1-2 and V is TRBV20-1, with D unclear. The source material was blood. This sequence originates from a man between 18 and 29 years old with Graves' hyperthyroidism. CDR3 nucleotides: TGCAGTGCTACCGGGTCTAAGGACAACTATGGCTACACCTTC. It encodes CSATGSKDNYGYTF.